The 28 T cell receptor beta chains below were found in one sample sequenced in a study of spatial heterogeneity in lung cancer. TCRdb recomputed calls from the 5' RACE reads with MiXCR, one row per CDR3 protein. Of some 15,000 distinct CDR3 sequences in the sample, under 14% are singletons; the top ten hold around 30%. Indicated time point: sample taken at primary tumor resection. Tumor, nontumor lung or frozen PBMC supplied whole RNA that was sequenced unsorted. The sequenced sample was PBMCs, obtained at surgery. The origin of the receptors is a female donor with early-stage non-small cell lung cancer.

Sample share makes this clonotype medium-sized. V and J are TRBV10-2 and TRBJ1-5; tentative D call: TRBD1 (6 bases). This CDR3 has 12 amino acids. Germline CDR1 WSHSY, CDR2 SAAADI. The ends were cut back, 8 bases at V and 6 bases at J, with 11 bases in the middle. The CDR3 sequence is CASSRGAQPQHF. CDR3 in DNA: TGCGCCAGCTCTCGGGGGGCTCAGCCCCAGCATTTT.

This clonotype was picked up many times. The V gene is TRBV12-3 or TRBV12-4, the J gene TRBJ1-1; a weak D match, TRBD1 (5 bases). Trimming cost V 6 bases and J 2 bases, with 22 bases left between them. This CDR3 contains 17 residues. The DNA of the CDR3 is TGTGCCAGCAGCGTTAGGGGCGCGAGGGGCTTAAACACTGAAGCTTTCTTT. This translates into CASSVRGARGLNTEAFF.

As regards this clonotype: A clone one base away is much larger, so this may be a read error. The chain carries TRBV5-1 and TRBJ1-5; perhaps TRBD1 as D (5 bases). CDR1 and CDR2 from the germline V gene are SGHRS and YFSETQ. The CDR3 has 14 residues. The CDR3 protein is CASSLGGTNQSQHF. Written as DNA, the CDR3 is TGCGCCAGCAGCTTGGGAGGGACCAATCAGTCCCAGCATTTT.

This clonotype has ten or more counts. The V call is TRBV6-2 or TRBV6-3, the J call TRBJ2-7; 7 bases fit TRBD1. This CDR3 comprises 18 residues. With V trimmed by 7 bases and J by 0 bases, 18 bases remained unmatched. In germline, CDR1 is MNHEY, CDR2 SVGEGT. The chain's CDR3 is CASKSPGGSRRNSYEQYF. The CDR3, as DNA: TGTGCCAGCAAGAGTCCAGGGGGATCCCGTAGGAACTCCTACGAGCAGTACTTC.

Note on this clonotype: One base away lies a much larger clone, so this may be a sequencing read error. The chain has TRBV5-1 and TRBJ2-5, with TRBD2 matching over 8 bases. This CDR3 spans 17 amino acids. The germline CDR1 and CDR2 sequences are SGHRS and YFSETQ. The V gene end was trimmed by 1 base and the J gene end by 3 bases; junction bases not matched to a gene: 11. The CDR3 loop is CASSLLSGGASKETQYF. CDR3 sequence (DNA): TGCGCCAGCAGCTTGCTAAGCGGGGGCGCTAGCAAAGAGACCCAGTACTTC.

This clonotype has a count of ten or more. The chain is built from TRBV3-1 and TRBJ2-6, with a possible D match to TRBD2 (5 bases). With 4 bases removed from V and 0 bases from J, the gap between germline ends came to 10 bases. The CDR3 extends over 16 amino acids. In germline, CDR1 is LGHDT, CDR2 YNNKEL (reference sequence). In DNA form, the CDR3 reads TGTGCCAGCAGCCGTATAGGGAGCTCTGGGGCCAACGTCCTGACTTTC. Translated: CASSRIGSSGANVLTF.

This clonotype was seen many times. The DNA is left out, because the CDR3 cannot be placed on it with certainty; the CDR3 is given as TCRdb lists it. This chain uses TRBV29-1 with TRBJ1-2; TRBD1, the D gene given by the table, was not confirmed from the DNA. The CDR3 comprises 8 residues, both ends counted. The V gene's germline CDR1 is SQVTM and CDR2 ANQGSEA. CDR3 sequence: CSVARGSF.

This clonotype showed up many times. The chain has TRBV9 and TRBJ1-4; 7 nucleotides line up with TRBD1. This CDR3 region has 15 residues. Germline trimming cut 0 bases from V and 6 bases from J; bases unmatched to any gene: 5. Germline-derived CDR1 and CDR2 are SGDLS and YYNGEE. The CDR3 protein is CASSVGTRGDEKLFF. The CDR3 DNA reads TGTGCCAGCAGCGTAGGCACCAGGGGGGATGAAAAACTGTTTTTT.

This clonotype was counted many times. The CDR3 protein is CASMRGRLDQKQYF. CDR3 sequence (DNA): TGCGCCAGCATGAGGGGGAGATTGGATCAAAAGCAGTACTTC. The chain employs TRBV10-1 and TRBJ2-7, with D maybe TRBD1 (6 bases). Trimming stripped 7 bases from V and 8 bases from J, with 21 bases between. The CDR3 is made up of 14 amino acids. Germline V CDR1 and CDR2: WNHNN, SYGVQD (reference sequence).

This clonotype was observed a handful of times. The chain combines TRBV11-2 with TRBJ1-3; D is possibly TRBD1 (6 bases). CDR3 length: 17 amino acids. The germline CDR1 and CDR2 sequences are SGHAT and FQNNGV. Trimming removed 6 bases at V and 4 bases at J, with 22 bases between. CDR3 region: CASSPPFGGAKGNTIYF. CDR3 sequence (DNA): TGTGCCAGCAGTCCGCCCTTCGGGGGCGCCAAGGGAAACACCATATATTTT.

This clonotype was counted between two and nine times. The chain combines TRBV19 with TRBJ1-5, with 10 bases aligning to TRBD1. V dropped 4 bases and J dropped 7; count of bases not matched to a gene: 7. Germline CDR1 and CDR2: LNHDA and SQIVND (reference sequence). The CDR3 totals 15 residues. The CDR3 DNA sequence: TGTGCCAGTAGTACCTCCGGGACAGGGGTCCAGCCCCAGCATTTT. It specifies CASSTSGTGVQPQHF.

The chain carries TRBV18 and TRBJ2-7; no clear D gene. The CDR3 has 13 amino acids. Germline V gene sequence: CDR1 KGHSH, CDR2 LQKENI. Trimming shortened V by 2 bases and J by 6 bases, and 11 bases separated the two germline ends. The CDR3 DNA sequence: TGTGCCAGCTCACCAGGCTCTAGGTCCGAGCAGTACTTC. This codes for CASSPGSRSEQYF.

This clonotype appeared many times. J is TRBJ1-5 and V is TRBV6-6; tentatively, D is TRBD1 (5 bases). Germline CDR1 MNHNY, CDR2 SVGAGI (reference sequence). This CDR3 is built from 9 residues. V shed 9 bases and J shed 11 bases, with 8 bases lying between them. The CDR3 bases are TGTGCCAGTGGACAAGCCCAGCATTTT. Translating it yields CASGQAQHF.

This clonotype was observed a handful of times. The rearrangement uses TRBV20-1 and TRBJ1-6, with TRBD1 matching over 7 bases. The V segment lost 2 bases and the J segment 7 bases; nucleotides outside the gene matches: 8. The CDR3 totals 15 residues. Germline loops: CDR1 DFQATT, CDR2 SNEGSKA (reference sequence). CDR3 bases: TGCAGTGCTAGAAATTTGGGACAGTACAATTCACCCCTCCACTTT. It specifies CSARNLGQYNSPLHF.

CDR3 in amino acids: CASSEWSGELFF. CDR3 in DNA: TGTGCCAGCAGTGAATGGTCCGGGGAGCTGTTTTTT. The genes are TRBV6-1 and TRBJ2-2, with unresolved D. Germline V lookup: CDR1 MNHNS, CDR2 SASEGT. V was shortened by 2 bases and J by 6 bases, with 4 bases between the two germline ends. The CDR3 totals 12 residues.

This clonotype was recorded many times. The J gene is TRBJ2-3, the V gene TRBV29-1; tentatively, D is TRBD2 (6 bases). V dropped 5 bases and J dropped 2 bases, with 14 bases sitting between them. The length of the CDR3 is 14 residues. Germline CDR1 reads SQVTM; CDR2 reads ANQGSEA. The CDR3, as DNA: TGCAGCGTTTGGGACGGGAGTCCCACAGATACGCAGTATTTT. Its protein product is CSVWDGSPTDTQYF.

This clonotype was found many times. The gene calls are TRBV20-1 and TRBJ1-1, with 10 nucleotides matching TRBD1. Germline V gene sequence: CDR1 DFQATT, CDR2 SNEGSKA (reference sequence). The V and J ends lost 3 bases and 4 bases, in that order; junction bases with no gene match: 5. The CDR3 is 14 residues long. The CDR3 DNA follows: TGCAGTGCTAGGAGGGGGACAGGGGTCACTGAAGCTTTCTTT. Translation: CSARRGTGVTEAFF.

This clonotype was seen at least ten times. The genes are TRBV20-1 and TRBJ2-7, with D uncertain. The CDR3 extends over 11 amino acids. Germline V gives CDR1 DFQATT, CDR2 SNEGSKA (reference sequence). Trimming cost V 3 bases and J 2 bases, with 5 bases left between them. The CDR3 region is CSASGPYEQYF. The CDR3 nucleotides read TGCAGTGCTAGCGGACCCTACGAGCAGTACTTC.

The chain employs TRBV19 and TRBJ2-1, with D maybe TRBD2 (6 bases). From germline, CDR1 is LNHDA and CDR2 SQIVND (reference sequence). The CDR3 has 14 residues. With 6 bases removed from V and 3 bases from J, the gap between germline ends came to 12 bases. The CDR3 reads CASSPLTSYNEQFF. The CDR3 nucleotides read TGTGCCAGTAGCCCACTGACTAGCTACAATGAGCAGTTCTTC.

This clonotype was observed many times. The CDR3 region has the DNA TGTGCCAGGGGAGCGATCCCAGAGACCCAGTACTTC. As protein: CARGAIPETQYF. V and J are TRBV14 and TRBJ2-5; TRBD2 might be the D (5 bases). Germline CDR1 reads SGHDN; CDR2 reads FVKESK. V shed 9 bases and J shed 4 bases, with 12 bases lying between them. The CDR3 has 12 amino acids.

This clonotype is deemed medium-sized. CDR3 residues: CASSRGTGAKNQPQHF. Written as DNA, the CDR3 is TGTGCCAGCAGTAGAGGGACAGGAGCAAAGAATCAGCCCCAGCATTTT. The chain combines TRBV12-3 or TRBV12-4 with TRBJ1-5, with 8 bases aligning to TRBD1. With V trimmed by 5 bases and J by 4 bases, 10 bases remained unmatched. CDR3 length: 16 amino acids.

This clonotype was seen repeatedly, ten times or more. CDR3 sequence: CASSIDGLVPRQYF. The DNA of the CDR3 is TGTGCCAGTAGTATCGACGGACTAGTCCCCCGGCAGTACTTC. The chain combines TRBV19 with TRBJ2-7; 7 bases map to TRBD2. The CDR3 has 14 residues. The germline CDR1 and CDR2 sequences are LNHDA and SQIVND (reference sequence). V was pared by 3 bases and J by 9 bases, with 11 bases of the junction left unmatched.

This clonotype was recorded a few times. This rearrangement joins TRBV28 to TRBJ2-4; tentative D call: TRBD1 (5 bases). Germline CDR1 is MDHEN and CDR2 is SYDVKM. Trimming pared 5 bases from V and 0 bases from J, leaving 14 bases between. This CDR3 is built from 16 residues. The CDR3 DNA reads TGTGCCAGCAGTCGGAGACAGATACTAGCCAAAAACATTCAGTACTTC. This encodes CASSRRQILAKNIQYF.

The chain recombines TRBV4-2 with TRBJ2-3; TRBD2 matches at 12 bases. The V and J ends lost 2 bases and 1 base, in that order; junction bases with no gene match: 13. CDR3 length: 20 amino acids. Germline V gene sequence: CDR1 LGHNA, CDR2 YNFKEQ. CDR3 sequence: CASSQTLLAGGTSGTDTQYF. The CDR3 DNA follows: TGTGCCAGCAGCCAAACCCTCCTAGCGGGGGGGACCTCTGGCACAGATACGCAGTATTTT.

This clonotype was counted ten times or more. This chain links TRBV7-9 with TRBJ1-5; D not resolved. This CDR3 comprises 15 residues. Trimming stripped 4 bases from V and 0 bases from J, with 10 bases between. Germline V gene sequence: CDR1 SEHNR, CDR2 FQNEAQ (reference sequence). DNA of the CDR3: TGTGCCAGCAGCTCCGACAAGCATAGCAATCAGCCCCAGCATTTT. Encoded protein: CASSSDKHSNQPQHF.

This clonotype occurred many times. The rearrangement uses TRBV12-3 or TRBV12-4 and TRBJ2-1; D gene uncertain. The V gene lost 3 bases and the J gene lost 9 bases, with 12 bases spanning the gap. The CDR3 is 13 amino acids. The CDR3 region is CASSFDGASEQFF. CDR3 coding DNA: TGTGCCAGCAGTTTCGACGGAGCTTCTGAGCAGTTCTTC.

This clonotype has a count of ten or more. V and J are TRBV3-1 and TRBJ1-5; 7 nucleotides line up with TRBD1. The CDR3 spans 14 residues. Germline V gives CDR1 LGHDT, CDR2 YNNKEL (reference sequence). Unmatched junction bases numbered 7, after V lost 4 bases and J lost 7 bases. The chain's CDR3 is CASSRDRAYQPQHF. The CDR3 DNA is TGTGCCAGCAGCCGAGACAGGGCATACCAGCCCCAGCATTTT. The full variable domain, rest sourced from reference TRBV3-1 and TRBJ1-5, is DTAVSQTPKYLVTQMGNDKSIKCEQNLGHDTMYWYKQDSKKFLKIMFSYNNKELIINETVPNRFSPKSPDKAHLNLHINSLELGDSAVYFCASSRDRAYQPQHFGDGTRLSIL.

This clonotype is classed as medium-sized. This rearrangement joins TRBV12-3 or TRBV12-4 to TRBJ1-6; weak D call: TRBD1 (5 bases). The V gene lost 2 bases and the J gene lost 7 bases, with 12 bases spanning the gap. CDR3 length: 15 amino acids. CDR3 in DNA: TGTGCCAGCAGTTTAAAGACAGAGCCCAATTCACCCCTCCACTTT. It encodes CASSLKTEPNSPLHF.